The T cell receptor beta chain described here comes from a study of control samples from healthy donors and cancer patients. Assay used: immunoSEQ multiplex PCR; TCRdb lists only in-frame clones, some missing. The table records some 120,000 clones, about 89% of them present only once. Germline CDR1 SGHTS, CDR2 YDEGEE. The CDR3 runs 15 residues. Trimming cost V 4 bases and J 5 bases, with 15 bases left between them. The sample was blood. This chain connects TRBV5-8 to TRBJ1-4; possibly TRBD1 for D (6 bases). This TCR derives from a man in his fifties or sixties in good health. CDR3 DNA: TGTGCCAGCAGCCCCACAGGACAGCAGAATGAAAAACTGTTTTTT. Its protein is CASSPTGQQNEKLFF.